This T cell receptor (beta chain) was documented in a study of T cells in Graves' hyperthyroidism and ophthalmopathy. Study background: Before any treatment, at initial diagnosis, peripheral blood was collected.

Researchers barred patients who had uncontrolled infection, other autoimmune disease, pregnancy or lactation. Each diagnosis drew on symptoms, thyroxine, TRAb, thyroid ultrasound and orbital computed tomography findings. Amplification targeted TCR beta CDR3 regions from RNA transcripts. With the HTBI primer set, the TCR CDR3 went through a first round of RT-PCR. TCRdb reanalysed the multiplex PCR reads using MiXCR and keeps one entry per CDR3 protein. The data hold over 450,000 distinct CDR3 sequences, with 15% to 20% observed a single time. This clonotype has more than one count but fewer than ten. V was trimmed by 4 bases and J by 4 bases, leaving 15 bases between them. This CDR3 has 15 residues. In germline, CDR1 is SGDLS, CDR2 YYNGEE.

The chain combines TRBV9 with TRBJ2-1, with a possible D match to TRBD1 (5 bases). The source is a woman between 18 and 30 years old with Graves' ophthalmopathy. The specimen sequenced was blood. CDR3 nucleotides: TGTGCCAGCAGCAGTCCAGGGTACCCTTACAATGAGCAGTTCTTC. Residues: CASSSPGYPYNEQFF.